Sequencing of this T cell receptor (beta chain) was carried out in a study of beta chain features in type 1 diabetes. The CDR3 totals 13 residues. With 2 bases removed from V and 1 base from J, the gap between germline ends came to 5 bases. The V gene's germline CDR1 is SGHAT and CDR2 FQNNGV. For this clone: Its target is unknown.

Study-level points and caveats: In comparison with healthy donors, patients had naive, central memory and Treg TCRB repertoires that appeared more similar. Patients with type 1 diabetes carried fewer insertions and had more deletions at their VDJ junctions.

The sequenced template was cDNA made from the entire isolated RNA. An average about 3.6 million reads came from naive, central memory and regulatory T cell samples. Sequencing was performed with immunoSEQ multiplex PCR; in TCRdb, only in-frame clones are kept and a portion is missing. Among 240,000 or so clones listed, under 70% were seen once. The sequenced material came from naive CD4+ T cells from blood. V gene TRBV11-2 combines with J gene TRBJ2-5; D uncertain. The clonotype originates from a man aged 25-40 years in good health. The chain's CDR3 is CASSLRTQETQYF. The DNA of the CDR3 is TGTGCCAGCAGCTTACGTACCCAAGAGACCCAGTACTTC.